This TCR beta chain was found in a study of PD-1 blockade in classical Hodgkin lymphoma. Sequencing was performed with immunoSEQ multiplex PCR; in TCRdb, only in-frame clones are kept and a portion is missing. Among 50,000 or so clones listed, roughly 89% were seen once. This CDR3 is built from 15 residues. CDR1 and CDR2 from the germline V gene are SGHTS and YDEGEE. V dropped 1 base and J dropped 5 bases, with 16 bases sitting between them. This sample's time point: cycle 4 day 1 (C4D1), after 5 to 7 weeks of nivolumab. Every patient was affected by relapse after autologous stem cell transplantation, while exposure to brentuximab vedotin was not uniform.

V usage is TRBV5-8 and J usage is TRBJ2-7; D is possibly TRBD1 (7 bases). The specimen was peripheral blood mononuclear cells (PBMCs), collected before the fourth cycle of nivolumab. The sequence was collected from a human donor with classical Hodgkin lymphoma. The CDR3 DNA sequence: TGTGCCAGCAGCTTGCCAGGGGGGCCTAACGACGAGCAGTACTTC. Encoded protein: CASSLPGGPNDEQYF.